This T cell receptor (beta chain) was profiled in a study of T cell responses to AZD1222 COVID-19 vaccine. The repertoire was sequenced with immunoSEQ multiplex PCR; TCRdb's copy has only in-frame clones and lacks some. The sample lists some 80,000 clones, about 80% occurring once. Trimming removed 9 bases at V and 7 bases at J, with 12 bases between. The CDR3 has 11 amino acids. Germline CDR1 is LGHNT and CDR2 is FRNRAP. The source was peripheral blood, collected 28 days after the second dose of the MenACWY control vaccine. This receptor was obtained from an adult who received the MenACWY meningococcal vaccine as a control. This chain uses TRBV12-5 with TRBJ1-2; a possible D gene is TRBD1 (6 bases). The CDR3 protein is CARARGCGYTF. The CDR3, as DNA: TGTGCTAGGGCCAGGGGTTGTGGCTACACCTTC.